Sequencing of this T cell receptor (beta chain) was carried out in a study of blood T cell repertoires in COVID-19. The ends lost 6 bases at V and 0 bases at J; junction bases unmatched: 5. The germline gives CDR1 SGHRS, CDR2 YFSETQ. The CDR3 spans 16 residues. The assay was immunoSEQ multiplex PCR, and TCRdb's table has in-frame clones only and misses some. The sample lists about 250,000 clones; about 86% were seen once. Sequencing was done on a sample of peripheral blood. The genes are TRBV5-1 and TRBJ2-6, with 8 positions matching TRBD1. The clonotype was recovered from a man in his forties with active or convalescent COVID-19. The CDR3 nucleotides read TGCGCCAGCACCGGGACAGGTCTCTCTGGGGCCAACGTCCTGACTTTC. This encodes CASTGTGLSGANVLTF.